This T cell receptor beta chain originates from a study of vaccination effects on CD4 cells after COVID-19. Turning to the study itself: Each participant was given two doses of one vaccine (BNT162b2 or mRNA-1273). Study-level findings and limits: Clonal contraction was marked in infection- and vaccine-induced clones late after vaccination.

This clone was counted a few times. Its antigen remains unknown. Sequencing was performed with immunoSEQ multiplex PCR; in TCRdb, only in-frame clones are kept and a portion is missing. The table lists fewer than 90,000 clones, roughly 73% of them singletons. Trimming shortened V by 5 bases and J by 5 bases, and 15 bases separated the two germline ends. CDR1 SNHLY and CDR2 FYNNEI come from the germline V gene. This CDR3 has 15 amino acids. Peptide-pool stimulation followed by sequencing identified expanded antigen-specific CD4+ clonotypes in the ViraFEST assay. A 10-day culture period preceded the isolation of CD4+ T cells. From March to December 2020, the person had a SARS-CoV-2 infection that was confirmed by PCR. For the negative control culture, a pool of HIV-1 Nef peptides was used. Half-medium changes using IL-2 medium occurred on days 3 and 7.

Sequenced here: CD4+ T cells from PBMCs cultured with HIV peptides, sampled before COVID-19 vaccination. The subset here: HIV-1 Nef peptide pool negative control/reference culture. V is TRBV2 and J is TRBJ2-2; D possibly corresponds to TRBD1 (6 bases). The receptor was derived from a human donor who had a prior SARS-CoV-2 infection. The CDR3 is CASSYRVITTGELFF. The DNA of the CDR3 is TGTGCCAGCAGTTACAGGGTCATCACTACCGGGGAGCTGTTTTTT.